Shown below are 24 T cell receptor beta chains from a single sample sequenced in a study of CXCR3-negative and CXCR3-positive naive CD8 T cells. UMI-labeled TRB cDNA libraries were prepared by 5' RACE. TCRdb re-called the 5' RACE reads; every CDR3 protein appears as one record, without DNA. The sample has approximately 8,700 distinct CDR3 sequences. The specimen was naive CXCR3- CD8+ T cells from blood. Subset in this sample: CD45RO-CCR7+CD27+CD95- naive CD8+ T cells lacking CXCR3 (TNR3-). These receptor sequences come from a human donor in good health. Some clones in this sample may be carry-over from other donors' samples.

This clonotype is called medium-sized based on its frequency. V usage is TRBV5-8 and J usage is TRBJ2-3; TCRdb's assignment of TRBD1 cannot be checked, as there is no DNA. Looked up from germline, CDR1 is SGHTS and CDR2 is YDEGEE. The CDR3 extends over 15 amino acids. CDR3 loop: CASSPGVDVPDTQYF.

V and J are TRBV10-3 and TRBJ2-7; absent DNA, TCRdb's TRBD1 call cannot be checked. Germline-derived CDR1 and CDR2 are ENHRY and SYGVKD. The CDR3 totals 14 residues. The CDR3 is CAIRRGDRTYEQYF.

The genes are TRBV6-5 and TRBJ1-2; without DNA, the TCRdb call of TRBD1 cannot be checked. The CDR3 covers 13 residues. CDR1 MNHEY and CDR2 SVGAGI come from the germline V gene. The chain's CDR3 is CASSRQGSYGYTF.

This clonotype is called medium-sized based on its frequency. The chain carries TRBV11-2 and TRBJ2-3; the TCRdb D gene call, TRBD2, has no DNA to confirm it. From germline, CDR1 is SGHAT and CDR2 FQNNGV. This CDR3 contains 16 residues. The CDR3 sequence: CASSLRGGEGTDTQYF. Full variable domain (missing parts from reference TRBV11-2 and TRBJ2-3): EAGVAQSPRYKIIEKRQSVAFWCNPISGHATLYWYQQILGQGPKLLIQFQNNGVVDDSQLPKDRFSAERLKGVDSTLKIQPAKLEDSAVYLCASSLRGGEGTDTQYFGPGTRLTVL.

The chain couples TRBV20-1 to TRBJ1-1; lacking DNA, the TRBD1 call made by TCRdb goes unchecked. This CDR3 is 11 amino acids long. Germline CDR1 is DFQATT and CDR2 is SNEGSKA (reference sequence). The CDR3 loop reads CSLTENTEAFF.

The CDR3 spells CASSSTDYEQFF. The chain recombines TRBV5-1 with TRBJ2-1. The CDR3 has 12 amino acids. Germline CDR1 is SGHRS and CDR2 is YFSETQ.

The rearrangement uses TRBV3-1 and TRBJ1-2. The germline CDR1 and CDR2 sequences are LGHDT and YNNKEL (reference sequence). CDR3 length: 12 residues. This chain's CDR3 is CASSQDLTGYTF.

The chain recombines TRBV13 with TRBJ2-3. There are 15 residues in the CDR3. CDR1 is PRHDT and CDR2 is FYEKMQ in the germline V gene (reference sequence). This chain's CDR3 is CASSLGLDGTDTQYF. Based on the CDR3 plus reference TRBV13 and TRBJ2-3, the full variable domain is AAGVIQSPRHLIKEKRETATLKCYPIPRHDTVYWYQQGPGQDPQFLISFYEKMQSDKGSIPDRFSAQQFSDYHSELNMSSLELGDSALYFCASSLGLDGTDTQYFGPGTRLTVL.

The genes are TRBV4-1 and TRBJ2-1; TCRdb designates TRBD1, a call that cannot be tested without DNA. The CDR3 has 14 amino acids. The germline CDR1 and CDR2 sequences are MGHRA and YSYEKL. CDR3 residues: CASRSGTGGNEQFF.

This clonotype is classed as medium-sized by frequency. J is TRBJ1-6 and V is TRBV7-2; TCRdb picks TRBD1, but there is no DNA to check that call. The CDR3 loop spans 19 amino acids. Germline V gene sequence: CDR1 SGHTA, CDR2 FQGNSA. The CDR3 is CASSFPPGEANSYNSPLHF. Combining the CDR3 with reference TRBV7-2 and TRBJ1-6 gives the whole variable domain GAGVSQSPSNKVTEKGKDVELRCDPISGHTALYWYRQSLGQGLEFLIYFQGNSAPDKSGLPSDRFSAERTGGSVSTLTIQRTQQEDSAVYLCASSFPPGEANSYNSPLHFGNGTRLTVT.

The chain has TRBV4-1 and TRBJ2-1; the D gene TCRdb calls, TRBD1, cannot be checked with no DNA. The CDR3 runs to 15 residues. Per the germline V gene, CDR1 is MGHRA and CDR2 is YSYEKL. The CDR3 sequence: CASSQVGESYNEQFF.

The chain couples TRBV4-1 to TRBJ1-1. CDR1 MGHRA and CDR2 YSYEKL come from the germline V gene. The length of the CDR3 is 14 residues. This chain's CDR3 is CASSQDRSNTEAFF.

The rearrangement links TRBV12-3 or TRBV12-4 to TRBJ2-2; the TRBD1 assignment by TCRdb is unverifiable without DNA. This CDR3 comprises 16 residues. The CDR3 sequence: CASSSLRDRNTGELFF.

Judged by frequency, this clonotype is medium-sized. The V and J genes are TRBV29-1 and TRBJ2-1; the D gene TCRdb calls, TRBD2, cannot be checked with no DNA. The CDR3 has 14 residues. Germline CDR1 is SQVTM and CDR2 is ANQGSEA. The chain's CDR3 is CSVEMGLAGFEQFF.

Frequency places this clonotype as medium-sized. This chain links TRBV29-1 with TRBJ2-1; as DNA is missing, the TRBD1 call by TCRdb cannot be tested. The CDR3 has 15 amino acids. Germline CDR1 SQVTM, CDR2 ANQGSEA. CDR3 in amino acids: CSAPLSGRAYNEQFF.

In terms of frequency, this clonotype is medium-sized. The chain joins TRBV5-4 to TRBJ2-7; absent DNA, TCRdb's TRBD1 call cannot be checked. The germline V gene has CDR1 SGHNT and CDR2 YYREEE (reference sequence). The CDR3 consists of 14 residues. The CDR3 sequence: CASSSRETAYEQYF.

This clonotype is medium-sized by frequency. The chain has TRBV9 and TRBJ2-1; no DNA is available, so the TRBD2 call from TCRdb remains unchecked. This CDR3 region has 17 residues. Germline CDR1 is SGDLS and CDR2 is YYNGEE. CDR3 loop: CASSNNPRATSYNEQFF.

By frequency, this clonotype registers medium-sized. The chain combines TRBV15 with TRBJ1-1; the D call from TCRdb, TRBD1, cannot be confirmed without DNA. The CDR3 is 15 amino acids. The germline V gene has CDR1 LNHNV and CDR2 YYDKDF (reference sequence). CDR3 in amino acids: CATSRGQGDRSEAFF.

Its frequency marks this clonotype as medium-sized (0.01 to 0.1%). The chain recombines TRBV11-2 with TRBJ1-4; the D call from TCRdb, TRBD1, cannot be confirmed without DNA. This CDR3 comprises 18 residues. Germline V gene data show CDR1 as SGHAT and CDR2 as FQNNGV. This CDR3 reads CASSSETGGGELNEKLFF.

Measured by frequency, this clonotype is medium-sized. The chain has TRBV20-1 and TRBJ1-3; as DNA is missing, the TRBD1 call by TCRdb cannot be tested. The CDR3 contains 14 residues. Per germline, CDR1 DFQATT and CDR2 SNEGSKA (reference sequence). The CDR3: CSAIPTGSGNTIYF.

This clonotype is classed as medium-sized by frequency. V usage is TRBV20-1 and J usage is TRBJ2-1; TCRdb gives TRBD2 as the D gene, but with no DNA this cannot be confirmed. The CDR3 consists of 17 residues. From germline, CDR1 is DFQATT and CDR2 SNEGSKA (reference sequence). The CDR3 loop is CSASLRGSGREADEQFF.

This chain links TRBV11-1 with TRBJ2-3; absent DNA, TCRdb's TRBD2 call cannot be checked. The CDR3 consists of 16 residues. Germline CDR1 and CDR2: SGHAT and FQDESV (reference sequence). CDR3 loop: CASSSPQLVVTDTQYF.

By frequency, this clonotype registers medium-sized (0.01 to 0.1%). V is TRBV9 and J is TRBJ1-2. Per germline, CDR1 SGDLS and CDR2 YYNGEE. This CDR3 is built from 16 residues. The CDR3: CASSAPNDGANYGYTF.

This chain joins TRBV5-1 and TRBJ2-5; TCRdb reports TRBD2, a call that lacks DNA to check it against. Germline loops: CDR1 SGHRS, CDR2 YFSETQ. This CDR3 contains 12 residues. The CDR3: CASRTSGETQYF.